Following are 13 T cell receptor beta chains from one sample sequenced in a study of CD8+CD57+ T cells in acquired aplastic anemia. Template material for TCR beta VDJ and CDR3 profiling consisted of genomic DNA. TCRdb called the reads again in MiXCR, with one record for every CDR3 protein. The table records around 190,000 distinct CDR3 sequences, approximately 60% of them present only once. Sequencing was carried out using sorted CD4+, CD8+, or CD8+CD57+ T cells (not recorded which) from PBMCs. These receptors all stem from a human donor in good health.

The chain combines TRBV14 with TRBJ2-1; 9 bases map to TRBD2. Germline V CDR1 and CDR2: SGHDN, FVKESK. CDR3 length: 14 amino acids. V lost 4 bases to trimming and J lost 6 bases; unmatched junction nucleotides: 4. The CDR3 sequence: CASSLLAGSNEQFF. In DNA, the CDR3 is TGTGCCAGCAGCCTCCTAGCGGGGAGCAATGAGCAGTTCTTC.

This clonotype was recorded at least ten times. The CDR3 DNA is TGCGCCAGCAGCCAAGAGTGGACAGGGGGTCGGACTGAAGCTTTCTTT. Translated, it gives CASSQEWTGGRTEAFF. The chain has TRBV4-3 and TRBJ1-1; 10 nucleotides line up with TRBD1. CDR1 and CDR2 from the germline V gene are LGHNA and YSLEER. CDR3 length: 16 amino acids. The J segment lost 5 bases and the V segment lost 0 bases, leaving 6 bases of the junction unmatched.

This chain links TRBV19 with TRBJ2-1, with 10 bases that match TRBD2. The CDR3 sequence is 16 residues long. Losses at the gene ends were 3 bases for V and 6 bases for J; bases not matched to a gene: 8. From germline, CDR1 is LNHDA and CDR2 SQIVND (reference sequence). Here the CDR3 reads CASSMVPLAGVNEQFF. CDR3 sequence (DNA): TGTGCCAGTAGTATGGTCCCTCTAGCGGGAGTCAATGAGCAGTTCTTC.

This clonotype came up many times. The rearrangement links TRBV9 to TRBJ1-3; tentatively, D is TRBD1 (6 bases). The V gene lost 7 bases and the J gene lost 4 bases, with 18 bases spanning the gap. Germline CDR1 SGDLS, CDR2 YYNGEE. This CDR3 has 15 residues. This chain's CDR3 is CASGPGQEAGNTIYF. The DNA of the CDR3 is TGTGCCAGCGGACCGGGACAAGAAGCCGGAAACACCATATATTTT. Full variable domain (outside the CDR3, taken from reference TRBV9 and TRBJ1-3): DSGVTQTPKHLITATGQRVTLRCSPRSGDLSVYWYQQSLDQGLQFLIQYYNGEERAKGNILERFSAQQFPDLHSELNLSSLELGDSALYFCASGPGQEAGNTIYFGEGSWLTVV.

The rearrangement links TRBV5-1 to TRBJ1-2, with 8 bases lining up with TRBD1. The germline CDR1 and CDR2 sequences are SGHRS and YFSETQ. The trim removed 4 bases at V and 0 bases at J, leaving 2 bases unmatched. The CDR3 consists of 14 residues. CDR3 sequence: CASSLDRANYGYTF. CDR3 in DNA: TGCGCCAGCAGCCTGGACAGGGCTAACTATGGCTACACCTTC.

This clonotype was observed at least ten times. The CDR3 region has the DNA TGTGCCAGCAGCGAGGGGACGAGCAATCAGCCCCAGCATTTT. As protein: CASSEGTSNQPQHF. The genes are TRBV9 and TRBJ1-5; weak D call: TRBD1 (5 bases). Germline-derived CDR1 and CDR2 are SGDLS and YYNGEE. Deletions cut 3 bases from V and 1 base from J, with 8 bases between. This CDR3 contains 14 residues.

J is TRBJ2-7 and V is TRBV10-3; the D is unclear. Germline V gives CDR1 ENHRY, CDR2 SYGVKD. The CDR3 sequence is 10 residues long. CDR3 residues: CARSQYEQYF. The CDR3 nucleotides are TGTGCTAGATCTCAGTACGAGCAGTACTTC.

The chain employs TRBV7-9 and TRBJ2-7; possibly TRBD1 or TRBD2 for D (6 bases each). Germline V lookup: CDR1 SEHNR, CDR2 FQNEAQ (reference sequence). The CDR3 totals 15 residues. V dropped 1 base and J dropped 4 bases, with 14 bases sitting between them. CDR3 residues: CASSLVGGFIYEQYF. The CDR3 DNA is TGTGCCAGCAGCTTAGTAGGGGGGTTCATATACGAGCAGTACTTC.

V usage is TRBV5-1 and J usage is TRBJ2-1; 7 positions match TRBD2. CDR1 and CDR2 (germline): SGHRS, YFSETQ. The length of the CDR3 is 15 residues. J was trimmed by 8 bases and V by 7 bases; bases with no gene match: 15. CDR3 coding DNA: TGCGCCAGCCGGTGGCTAGCGGTGGACCATTATGAGCAGTTCTTC. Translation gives CASRWLAVDHYEQFF.

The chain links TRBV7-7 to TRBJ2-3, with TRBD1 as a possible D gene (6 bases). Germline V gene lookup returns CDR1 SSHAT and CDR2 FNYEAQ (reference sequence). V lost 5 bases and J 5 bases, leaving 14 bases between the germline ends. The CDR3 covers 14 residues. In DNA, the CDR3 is TGTGCCAGCAGCCCGCAGGGGCCACTAGATACGCAGTATTTT. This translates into CASSPQGPLDTQYF. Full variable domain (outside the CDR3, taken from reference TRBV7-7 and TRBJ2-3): GAGVSQSPRYKVTKRGQDVTLRCDPISSHATLYWYQQALGQGPEFLTYFNYEAQPDKSGLPSDRFSAERPEGSISTLTIQRTEQRDSAMYRCASSPQGPLDTQYFGPGTRLTVL.

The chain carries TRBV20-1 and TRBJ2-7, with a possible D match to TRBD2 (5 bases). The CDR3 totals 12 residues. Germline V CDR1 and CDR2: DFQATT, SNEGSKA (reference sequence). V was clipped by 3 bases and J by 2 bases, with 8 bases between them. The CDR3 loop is CSASSRAYEQYF. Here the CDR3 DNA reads TGCAGTGCTAGTTCGCGGGCCTACGAGCAGTACTTC.

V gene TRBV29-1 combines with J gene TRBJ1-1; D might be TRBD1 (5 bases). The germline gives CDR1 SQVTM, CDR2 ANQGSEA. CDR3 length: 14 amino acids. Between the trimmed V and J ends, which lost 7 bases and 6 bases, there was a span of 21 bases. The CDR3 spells CSALGGALPAEAFF. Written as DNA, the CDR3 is TGCAGCGCCCTTGGAGGGGCTCTCCCCGCTGAAGCTTTCTTT.

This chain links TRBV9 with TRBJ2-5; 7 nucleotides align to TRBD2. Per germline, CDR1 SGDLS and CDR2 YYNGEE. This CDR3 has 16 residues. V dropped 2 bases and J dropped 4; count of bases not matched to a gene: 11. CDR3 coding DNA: TGTGCCAGCAGCGTCCGGCTAGCGGCAATGGGAGAGACCCAGTACTTC. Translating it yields CASSVRLAAMGETQYF.